A single sample gave rise to the 28 T cell receptor beta chains below, sequenced in a study of molecular identifiers for immune sequencing clone quantification. One entry per CDR3 protein, called by TCRdb with MiXCR from the PCR reads. The profile shows roughly 630,000 distinct CDR3 sequences, over 25% of them singletons. Sample: naive CD8+ T cells from blood, with Jurkat cell RNA spiked in. The subset denotes: FACS-sorted CD8+CD4-CCR7+CD45RA+ naive T cells. These receptors were collected from a human donor in good health. Some libraries in this study had Jurkat cell RNA spiked in.

This clonotype came up a few times. A much more abundant neighbour one base away suggests this may be a read error. The rearrangement joins TRBV28 to TRBJ2-5; D is undetermined. The germline CDR1 and CDR2 sequences are MDHEN and SYDVKM. This CDR3 region has 15 residues. In DNA, the CDR3 is TGTGCCAGCAGTTTTTTCAGACCGTACCAAGAGCCCCAGTACTTC. Its translation is CASSFFRPYQEPQYF.

A remark on this clonotype: Possible read error: a much larger clone is one base away. The chain joins TRBV7-6 to TRBJ1-3; possibly TRBD1 for D (6 bases). Trimming took off 5 bases at V and 4 bases at J, with 12 bases between the two ends. The germline CDR1 and CDR2 sequences are SGHVS and FNYEAQ. The CDR3 consists of 14 residues. CDR3 residues: CASSPRGPGNTIYF. The CDR3 nucleotides read TGTGCCAGCAGCCCCAGGGGACCCGGAAACACCATATATTTT.

A note on this clonotype: One base away lies a much larger clone, so this may be a sequencing read error. Here the CDR3 reads CASSKSGGAFPDTQYF. The CDR3 coding sequence is TGTGCCAGCAGCAAGAGCGGGGGGGCGTTCCCAGATACGCAGTATTTT. V usage is TRBV7-2 and J usage is TRBJ2-3; 10 bases match TRBD2. In germline, CDR1 is SGHTA, CDR2 FQGNSA. After removal of 5 bases from V and 4 bases from J, the junction contained 9 bases not matched to a gene. The CDR3 runs to 16 residues.

Remarks on this clonotype: This may be a read error, as it is one base from a much larger clone. This rearrangement joins TRBV28 to TRBJ2-7; no clear D. This CDR3 spans 13 amino acids. CDR1 MDHEN and CDR2 SYDVKM come from the germline V gene. The CDR3 sequence: CACSLKPTHEQYF. Written as DNA, the CDR3 is TGTGCCTGCAGCTTAAAACCGACCCACGAGCAGTACTTC.

A word on this clonotype: This may stem from a read error, because a much larger clone lies one nucleotide away. The rearrangement links TRBV7-9 to TRBJ2-3; maybe TRBD2 (6 bases). The CDR3 covers 16 residues. Germline-derived CDR1 and CDR2 are SEHNR and FQNEAQ (reference sequence). The DNA of the CDR3 is TGTGCCAGCAGCGCGGCACTAGCTATGAAAACAGATGCGCAGTATTTT. Its translation: CASSAALAMKTDAQYF.

The chain is built from TRBV19 and TRBJ2-1; the D gene is possibly TRBD1 (5 bases). The length of the CDR3 is 11 residues. V was clipped by 10 bases and J by 8 bases, with 12 bases between them. In germline, CDR1 is LNHDA, CDR2 SQIVND (reference sequence). CDR3 loop: CATTLGDEQFF. CDR3 DNA: TGTGCCACCACCTTAGGGGATGAGCAGTTCTTC.

This clonotype showed up many times. V usage is TRBV27 and J usage is TRBJ2-7; D unresolved. Trimming cost V 3 bases and J 0 bases, with 15 bases left between them. The CDR3 spans 16 residues. The germline CDR1 and CDR2 sequences are MNHEY and SMNVEV (reference sequence). In DNA, the CDR3 is TGTGCCAGCAGTTTCATAGCCTATCCAACCTCCTACGAGCAGTACTTC. Amino acid sequence: CASSFIAYPTSYEQYF.

In the case of this clonotype: This could be a read error, since a much larger clone is one nucleotide away. V is TRBV11-1 and J is TRBJ2-1; D perhaps matches TRBD2 (6 bases). Germline lookup yields CDR1 SGHAT and CDR2 FQDESV (reference sequence). This CDR3 is built from 16 residues. As DNA, the CDR3 is TGTGACAGCAGCTGGGATAGCGGCCTCTCCTACAATGAGCAGTTCTTC. It translates to CDSSWDSGLSYNEQFF.

With respect to this clonotype: A read error is possible here, since a much larger clone lies one base away. The conserved closing phenylalanine or tryptophan is absent in this CDR3, likely reflecting a read error. The chain carries TRBV2 and TRBJ2-3; D not certain. This CDR3 region has 13 residues. Trimming stripped 6 bases from V and 3 bases from J, with 10 bases between. Germline CDR1 SNHLY, CDR2 FYNNEI. In nucleotides, the CDR3 is TGTGCCAGCAGGGAGACGGTTACAGATACGCAGTATCTT. As protein: CASRETVTDTQYL.

V is TRBV29-1 and J is TRBJ1-2, with 8 bases matching TRBD1. The CDR3 runs 16 residues. Germline V gives CDR1 SQVTM, CDR2 ANQGSEA. J lost 2 bases, V lost 4 bases, and 12 bases had no gene match. The CDR3 nucleotides are TGCAGCGTTGTGTTCCCCGGACAGGGTTCGAACTATGGCTACACCTTC. This codes for CSVVFPGQGSNYGYTF. Looking up the rest from reference TRBV29-1 and TRBJ1-2 gives the full variable domain: SAVISQKPSRDICQRGTSLTIQCQVDSQVTMMFWYRQQPGQSLTLIATANQGSEATYESGFVIDKFPISRPNLTFSTLTVSNMSPEDSSIYLCSVVFPGQGSNYGYTFGSGTRLTVV.

Details on this clonotype: A read error may be the cause here, since a much bigger clone is one base away. The CDR3 does not close with the conserved phenylalanine or tryptophan, likely indicating a read error. This sequence joins TRBV12-3 or TRBV12-4 and TRBJ1-2; 7 nucleotides agree with TRBD1. CDR3 length equals 12 residues. Trimming at V came to 5 bases and at J to 4 bases, leaving 1 base not matched to a gene. In nucleotides, the CDR3 is TGTGCCAGCAGTCGGGACAGCTATGGCTACACCATC. As protein: CASSRDSYGYTI.

This clonotype was seen many times. The chain joins TRBV11-2 to TRBJ2-3; 7 nucleotides agree with TRBD2. There are 14 residues in the CDR3. In germline, CDR1 is SGHAT, CDR2 FQNNGV. The V gene end was trimmed by 3 bases and the J gene end by 5 bases; junction bases not matched to a gene: 5. The CDR3 loop is CASSLSGTGDTQYF. The CDR3 DNA is TGTGCCAGCAGCTTGAGCGGGACGGGAGATACGCAGTATTTT.

Many counts were recorded for this clonotype. The chain has TRBV28 and TRBJ1-5, with 7 bases lining up with TRBD1. The CDR3 has 14 residues. The ends lost 5 bases at V and 6 bases at J; junction bases unmatched: 7. Germline assignment: CDR1 MDHEN and CDR2 SYDVKM. The CDR3 sequence: CASSGQVPSQPQHF. The CDR3 DNA follows: TGTGCCAGCAGTGGACAGGTTCCAAGTCAGCCCCAGCATTTT.

Note on this clonotype: This may be a read error: a much more frequent sequence differs by one nucleotide. This chain uses TRBV5-6 with TRBJ2-3; D uncertain. Germline values: CDR1 SGHDT, CDR2 YYEEEE. CDR3 length: 12 amino acids. The CDR3 region has the DNA TGTGCCAGCAGCCCCGGTTCAGATATGCAGTATTTT. This codes for CASSPGSDMQYF.

This clonotype was observed a handful of times. The chain employs TRBV7-6 and TRBJ2-7, with unresolved D. The CDR3 spans 15 residues. V dropped 5 bases and J dropped 4 bases, with 18 bases sitting between them. CDR1 and CDR2 from the germline V gene are SGHVS and FNYEAQ. For the CDR3, the DNA is TGTGCCAGCAGCCCTGGTTTAGGGCCTAGTTACGAGCAGTACTTC. Protein: CASSPGLGPSYEQYF.

On this clonotype itself: Here the CDR3 omits its conserved ending phenylalanine or tryptophan, so a read error is the likely source. The chain is built from TRBV5-1 and TRBJ2-7; D possibly corresponds to TRBD1 (6 bases). Trimming took off 5 bases at V and 7 bases at J, with 16 bases between the two ends. This CDR3 has 13 amino acids. Germline V gene sequence: CDR1 SGHRS, CDR2 YFSETQ. The chain's CDR3 is CASSYTGNGEQYL. CDR3 DNA sequence: TGCGCCAGCAGTTATACAGGGAATGGGGAGCAGTACCTC.

Of note for this clonotype: One end of the junction is discordant with germline, which a read error may explain. This chain uses TRBV6-6 with TRBJ2-5; D is uncertain. Germline CDR1 is MNHNY and CDR2 is SVGAGI (reference sequence). The CDR3 runs 15 residues. The CDR3 DNA sequence: TGTGCCAGCAGTTACTGGCCGAACCCCCCAGAGACCCTGTACTTC. It encodes CASSYWPNPPETLYF.

This clonotype was recorded at least ten times. The rearrangement joins TRBV4-1 to TRBJ1-6; D is uncertain. This CDR3 is built from 13 residues. Trimming shortened V by 1 base and J by 11 bases, and 9 bases separated the two germline ends. Germline assignment: CDR1 MGHRA and CDR2 YSYEKL. This chain's CDR3 is CASSQGGETPLHF. CDR3 coding DNA: TGCGCCAGCAGCCAAGGCGGGGAAACACCCCTCCACTTT.

The V call is TRBV27, the J call TRBJ1-2; D is unclear. The CDR3 length is 16 residues. The ends were cut back, 0 bases at V and 4 bases at J, with 15 bases in the middle. Germline CDR1 and CDR2: MNHEY and SMNVEV (reference sequence). The CDR3 reads CASSLSKGPPIYGYTF. The CDR3 nucleotides read TGTGCCAGCAGTTTATCGAAAGGACCGCCGATCTATGGCTACACCTTC.

This clonotype was counted many times. The chain uses TRBV4-3 and TRBJ2-5; 11 bases line up with TRBD1. Germline assignment: CDR1 LGHNA and CDR2 YSLEER. The ends lost 4 bases at V and 5 bases at J; junction bases unmatched: 6. This CDR3 is built from 15 residues. The CDR3 nucleotides read TGCGCCAGCAGCCGATGGACAGGGGGCGCGGAGACCCAGTACTTC. It encodes CASSRWTGGAETQYF.

This chain joins TRBV20-1 and TRBJ2-7; D unclear. The CDR3 length is 13 residues. V gave up 1 base and J gave up 1 base, with 8 bases separating them. In germline, CDR1 is DFQATT, CDR2 SNEGSKA (reference sequence). The CDR3 DNA is TGCAGTGCTAGAGGGTGGGGTTCCTACGAGCAGTACTTC. This translates into CSARGWGSYEQYF.

This clonotype has a handful of counts. V usage is TRBV7-9 and J usage is TRBJ2-1; tentative D call: TRBD2 (6 bases). The V end lost 4 bases, the J end lost 3 bases, and 19 bases lay between the germline ends. CDR3 length equals 17 residues. Germline CDR1 is SEHNR and CDR2 is FQNEAQ (reference sequence). DNA of the CDR3: TGTGCCAGCAGCTCTCGGGGTAGCGGAGCCCTCTACAATGAGCAGTTCTTC. Protein sequence: CASSSRGSGALYNEQFF.

The sample holds a few counts of this clonotype. The V call is TRBV9, the J call TRBJ1-6, with 9 nucleotides matching TRBD1. The CDR3 loop spans 16 amino acids. V shed 4 bases, J shed 6 bases, and the junction held 8 bases outside the gene matches. Germline loops: CDR1 SGDLS, CDR2 YYNGEE. In DNA, the CDR3 is TGTGCCAGCAGCCCAGATCCGGGACAGGGTAATTCACCCCTCCACTTT. Translated: CASSPDPGQGNSPLHF.

This clonotype occurred once. A clone one base away is much larger, so this may be a read error. The chain uses TRBV19 and TRBJ1-5; D is undetermined. CDR1 is LNHDA, CDR2 SQIVND, per germline (reference sequence). The CDR3 totals 15 residues. V was cut by 3 bases and J by 3 bases, with 12 bases left in between. DNA for the CDR3: TGTGCCAGTAGTATTGGAACAGCGGCCAATCAGCCCCAGCATTTT. Its protein product is CASSIGTAANQPQHF.

Ten or more counts support this clonotype. The genes are TRBV28 and TRBJ1-1, with 7 bases matching TRBD1. The V and J ends lost 4 bases and 4 bases, in that order; junction bases with no gene match: 3. This CDR3 spans 13 amino acids. Per germline, CDR1 MDHEN and CDR2 SYDVKM. The CDR3 DNA follows: TGTGCCAGCAGTTACAGGGGTCGCACTGAAGCTTTCTTT. It encodes CASSYRGRTEAFF.

This clonotype came up a few times. A much larger clone lies one base from this, so it may be a read error. The chain has TRBV7-2 and TRBJ1-5; D gene ambiguous. The CDR3 consists of 13 residues. The germline gives CDR1 SGHTA, CDR2 FQGNSA. CDR3 nucleotide sequence: TGTGCCGGCAGCTTAAACAGCAATCAGCCCCAGCATTTT. Its protein is CAGSLNSNQPQHF.

The sample holds a few counts of this clonotype. Here the CDR3 DNA reads TGTGCCAGCAGCTCCACCGAGACAGACTCTGGGGCCAACGTCCTGACTTTC. Translated: CASSSTETDSGANVLTF. The rearrangement joins TRBV7-9 to TRBJ2-6; the D gene is possibly TRBD1 (5 bases). V gave up 4 bases and J gave up 0 bases, with 13 bases separating them. The CDR3 contains 17 residues. CDR1 is SEHNR and CDR2 is FQNEAQ in the germline V gene (reference sequence).

The CDR3 DNA reads TGCGCCAGCAGCCCGGGACAGTCTGGAGAGACCCAGTACTTC. Amino acids: CASSPGQSGETQYF. The rearrangement uses TRBV4-1 and TRBJ2-5; TRBD1 aligns across 7 bases. The CDR3 is 14 residues long. J gave up 4 bases and V 4 bases, and 6 bases lay outside the gene matches. Looked up from germline, CDR1 is MGHRA and CDR2 is YSYEKL.